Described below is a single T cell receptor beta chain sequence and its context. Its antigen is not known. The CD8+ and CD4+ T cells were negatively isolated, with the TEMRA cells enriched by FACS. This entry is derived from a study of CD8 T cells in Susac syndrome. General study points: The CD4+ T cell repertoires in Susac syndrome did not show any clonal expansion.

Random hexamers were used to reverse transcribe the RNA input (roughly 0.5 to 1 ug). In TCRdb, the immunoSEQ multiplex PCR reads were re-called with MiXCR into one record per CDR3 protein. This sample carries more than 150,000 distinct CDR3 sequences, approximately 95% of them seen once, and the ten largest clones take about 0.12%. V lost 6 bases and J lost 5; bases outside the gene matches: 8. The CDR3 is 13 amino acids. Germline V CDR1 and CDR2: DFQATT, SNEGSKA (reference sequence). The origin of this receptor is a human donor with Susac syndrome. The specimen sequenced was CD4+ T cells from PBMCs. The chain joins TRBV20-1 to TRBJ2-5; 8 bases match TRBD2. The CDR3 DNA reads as TGCAGTGCGGAAGACGGGGGGGAGGAGACCCAGTACTTC. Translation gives CSAEDGGEETQYF.